This is a list of T cell receptor beta chains from one sample in a study of cytomegalovirus exposure and HLA in healthy donors. The table came from immunoSEQ multiplex PCR; TCRdb's copy has only in-frame clones and leaves some out. The data contain 180,000 or so clones, about four fifths of them singletons. Sequencing was done on a sample of PBMCs. The receptor source for this set is a man aged 40-55 years in good health and CMV-seronegative. Each CDR3 is given with its conserved first and last residue. A D gene is named only where the DNA matches it firmly. Expanded clones get a size class; other rows say once, few or many, or leave the size out.

J | size | D | V | DNA | CDR3
TRBJ2-4 | - | TRBD1 | TRBV27 | TGTGCCAGCAGTTTAATGGGACAGGGTAAAAACATTCAGTACTTC | CASSLMGQGKNIQYF
TRBJ1-3 | once | - | TRBV19 | TGTGCCAGTACCAACGGGGGGTCTGGAAACACCATATATTTT | CASTNGGSGNTIYF
TRBJ2-3 | - | - | TRBV27 | TGTGCCAGCAGTTTCCGGTGGCAGGCAACAGATACGCAGTATTTT | CASSFRWQATDTQYF
TRBJ1-2 | - | - | TRBV7-2 | TGTGCCAGCAGCTTAGTTCAAGGGCAGGGGTTGAGCGGCTACACCTTC | CASSLVQGQGLSGYTF
TRBJ2-7 | - | TRBD1 | TRBV7-2 | TGTGCCAGCAGCTGGGACAGGGGGGACGAGCAGTACTTC | CASSWDRGDEQYF
TRBJ2-1 | few | TRBD1 | TRBV6-1 | TGTGCCAGCACCCGACAGGGCTCCTACAATGAGCAGTTCTTC | CASTRQGSYNEQFF
TRBJ1-4 | - | - | TRBV28 | TGTGCCAGCAGTTCTCACGGGACTAATGAAAAACTGTTTTTT | CASSSHGTNEKLFF
TRBJ1-6 | - | - | TRBV28 | TGTGCCAGCAGTCCGGAGATCGGAGGTCCCAGTTCACCCCTCCACTTT | CASSPEIGGPSSPLHF
TRBJ2-3 | once | TRBD1 | TRBV15 | TGTGCCACCAGCAGAGCGACAGGGACAACAATCCGAGGCACAGATACGCAGTATTTT | CATSRATGTTIRGTDTQYF
TRBJ2-5 | once | - | TRBV6-1 | TGTGCCAGCAGGTGGGGCTGGCAAGAGACCCAGTACTTC | CASRWGWQETQYF
TRBJ2-7 | - | TRBD1 | TRBV18 | TGTGCCAGCTCACGGGACAGGGATCTGTACTTC | CASSRDRDLYF
TRBJ2-7 | - | TRBD1 | TRBV6-1 | TGTGCCAGCAGTGTTGGATTGGGACAGGGCTACGAGCAGTACTTC | CASSVGLGQGYEQYF
TRBJ2-7 | once | - | TRBV10-3 | TGTGCCATCAGTGAGTCGAAAGGGGTAGCCTACGAGCAGTACTTC | CAISESKGVAYEQYF
TRBJ1-1 | - | - | TRBV28 | TGTGCCAGCAGTAGCCTCGGAGGGTTAAAAGCTTTCTTT | CASSSLGGLKAFF
TRBJ2-7 | - | - | TRBV7-9 | TGTTCCTATGGGGGGTCTACCTACGAGCAGTACTTC | CSYGGSTYEQYF
TRBJ1-2 | - | TRBD1 | TRBV7-9 | TGTGCCAGCAGCTTACCCCCGTTGGGACAGGCTAACTATGGCTACACCTTC | CASSLPPLGQANYGYTF
TRBJ2-7 | - | - | TRBV27 | TGTGCCAGCAGTTCATGGCAGTTTCACGAGCAGTACTTC | CASSSWQFHEQYF
TRBJ2-3 | - | TRBD1 | TRBV12-5 | TGTGCTAGTGGTCCCCAGGGGGTCCCCACAGATACGCAGTATTTT | CASGPQGVPTDTQYF
TRBJ2-3 | - | TRBD1 | TRBV7-2 | TGTGCCAGCAGCCCTGGAAGGGGGCTCACAGATACGCAGTATTTT | CASSPGRGLTDTQYF
TRBJ1-4 | few | TRBD1 | TRBV5-1 | TGCGCCAGCAGCTCGGACAGGGAGGGGTCAACTAATGAAAAACTGTTTTTT | CASSSDREGSTNEKLFF
TRBJ2-5 | - | TRBD2 | TRBV5-1 | TGCGCCAGCAGCTCCACTAGCGGGGCGAACCAAGAGACCCAGTACTTC | CASSSTSGANQETQYF
TRBJ2-1 | - | - | TRBV9 | TGTGCCAGCAGCCCTAGCCGGAACAATGAGCAGTTCTTC | CASSPSRNNEQFF
TRBJ1-1 | - | - | TRBV6-5 | TGTGCCAGCAGTTCCCGAAGGTGGGCCAGGGAAGCTTTCTTT | CASSSRRWAREAFF
TRBJ2-1 | - | TRBD1 | TRBV29-1 | TGCAGCGTTGAGCAGGACAGGGGTTTGGTAGGTAATGAGCAGTTCTTC | CSVEQDRGLVGNEQFF
TRBJ1-5 | few | - | TRBV28 | TGTGCCAGCAGTTCTATGGGGGCTCCCTCGGTAATAGCCCAGCATTTT | CASSSMGAPSVIAQHF
TRBJ1-2 | - | TRBD1 | TRBV28 | TGTGCCAGCAGTTCCCCTCCCTCGGGACAGGCAGGCTATGGCTACACCTTC | CASSSPPSGQAGYGYTF
TRBJ2-7 | - | - | TRBV14 | TGTGCCAGCAGCCAAGATCACATCGAGCAGTACTTC | CASSQDHIEQYF
TRBJ2-7 | - | - | TRBV6-5 | TGTGCCAGCAGTTCCTGGTCGGTCTCCTACGAGCAGTACTTC | CASSSWSVSYEQYF
TRBJ2-1 | - | TRBD1 | TRBV5-6 | TGTGCCAGCAGCCCAGGACAGGGGAGATACAATGAGCAGTTCTTC | CASSPGQGRYNEQFF
TRBJ2-5 | few | TRBD2 | TRBV27 | TGTGCCAGTCGCGCCGGGGGGGCGGAAGAGACCCAGTACTTC | CASRAGGAEETQYF
TRBJ2-5 | - | TRBD2 | TRBV5-6 | TGTGCCAGCAGCTTGGGACTAGCGGGGGGTATGGGGGTAGAAGAGACCCAGTACTTC | CASSLGLAGGMGVEETQYF
TRBJ2-4 | - | - | TRBV6-5 | TGTGCCAGCAGGTCGGGGGGCGCGAACATTCAGTACTTC | CASRSGGANIQYF
TRBJ2-5 | - | - | TRBV7-2 | TGTGCCAGCAGCCGGACTCGGGAAGAGACCCAGTACTTC | CASSRTREETQYF
TRBJ1-3 | once | - | TRBV19 | TGTGCCAGTAGCGACGGGGGGGCGTCTGGAAACACCATATATTTT | CASSDGGASGNTIYF
TRBJ1-1 | - | - | TRBV30 | TGTGCTTATTACGCCTCGGGGAACACTGAAGCTTTCTTT | CAYYASGNTEAFF
TRBJ2-2 | - | - | TRBV19 | TGTGCCAGTACCCCTCTTATGGCAGGGCGGACCGGGGAGCTGTTTTTT | CASTPLMAGRTGELFF
TRBJ1-4 | once | TRBD1 | TRBV5-1 | TGCGCCAGCAGCACGGGACAGCGGAATGAAAAACTGTTTTTT | CASSTGQRNEKLFF
TRBJ2-1 | few | TRBD1 | TRBV27 | TGTGCCAGCAGTTTACGCAGGGGGAATAATGAGCAGTTCTTC | CASSLRRGNNEQFF
TRBJ2-5 | - | TRBD2 | TRBV7-3 | TGTGCCAGCAGCCGCGGTCGCGGGGGGGAAGGGACCCAGTACTTC | CASSRGRGGEGTQYF
TRBJ2-5 | - | TRBD2 | TRBV29-1 | TGCAGCGTTGAAGAGGACACTAGCGGGACTCCCGAGTACTTC | CSVEEDTSGTPEYF
TRBJ2-7 | - | TRBD2 | TRBV5-5 | TGTGCCAGCAGCCAGGGACTAGCGGGAGGAGCCTACGAGCAGTACTTC | CASSQGLAGGAYEQYF
TRBJ2-3 | - | - | TRBV6-6 | TGTGCCAGCACAGATGCCGGGATTAACACAGATACGCAGTATTTT | CASTDAGINTDTQYF
TRBJ2-7 | - | - | TRBV7-2 | TGTGCCAGCAGCGGCCGGGGTGCGGGGGCGGGTGAGCAGTACTTC | CASSGRGAGAGEQYF
TRBJ1-2 | - | - | TRBV28 | TGTGCCAGCAGGCTAGTAGGAGCTAACTATGGCTACACCTTC | CASRLVGANYGYTF